This T cell receptor (beta chain) was recorded in a study of cytomegalovirus exposure and HLA in healthy donors. Study background: A data release that came early held tens of millions of unique TCRs from HLA-typed donors.

At sampling all donors were nominally healthy, likely with unrecorded immune exposures. The PCR was carried out with 60 Vbeta primers and 13 Jbeta primers. Here immunoSEQ multiplex PCR was the method, and the copy in TCRdb shows in-frame clones only, minus some. The sample totals under 200,000 clones; its top ten clones hold around 0.79%. About this clone itself: Its antigen remains unidentified. The junction departs from the called germline gene at one end, perhaps through a read error.

General study results and limits: Links to common viral pathogens appeared, in a later analysis, for several of the most significant clusters.

Germline values: CDR1 SGHTA, CDR2 FQGNSA. The CDR3 is 13 amino acids. Sequencing was performed on PBMCs. V and J are TRBV7-2 and TRBJ2-7, with D maybe TRBD2 (5 bases). The receptor's source is a woman aged 18 to 35 in good health and CMV-seropositive. DNA for the CDR3: TGTGCCAGCAGCTTAGCAGTAGACTACGAGCAGTGCTTC. Translation: CASSLAVDYEQCF.